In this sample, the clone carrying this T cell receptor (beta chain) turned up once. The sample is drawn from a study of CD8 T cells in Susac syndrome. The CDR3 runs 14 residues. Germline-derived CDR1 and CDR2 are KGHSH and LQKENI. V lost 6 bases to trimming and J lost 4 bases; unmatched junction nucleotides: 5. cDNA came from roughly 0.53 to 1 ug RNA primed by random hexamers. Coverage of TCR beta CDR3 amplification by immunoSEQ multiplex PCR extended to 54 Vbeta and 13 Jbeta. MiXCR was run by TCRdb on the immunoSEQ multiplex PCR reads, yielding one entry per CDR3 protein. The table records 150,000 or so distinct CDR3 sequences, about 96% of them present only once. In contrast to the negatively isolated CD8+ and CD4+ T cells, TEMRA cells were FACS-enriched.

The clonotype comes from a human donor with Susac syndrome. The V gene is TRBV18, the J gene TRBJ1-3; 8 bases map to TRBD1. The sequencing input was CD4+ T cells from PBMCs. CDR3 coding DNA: TGTGCCAGCTCTACGGACAGGGTCGGAAACACCATATATTTT. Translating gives CASSTDRVGNTIYF.